This TCR beta chain was sequenced during a study of shared clonotypes between healthy human individuals. Trimming at V came to 4 bases and at J to 8 bases, leaving 2 bases not matched to a gene. Germline CDR1 is DFQATT and CDR2 is SNEGSKA (reference sequence). The CDR3 loop spans 11 amino acids. Using immunoSEQ multiplex PCR, the repertoire was profiled, and TCRdb retains in-frame clones only, with some absent. The repertoire holds some 980,000 clones, with approximately 80% as singletons. Material: memory CD4+ T cells sorted from blood. The subset is: CD45RA-negative fraction. This TCR was sampled from a man aged 18 to 29 in good health. The chain joins TRBV20-1 to TRBJ1-2, with 9 bases lining up with TRBD1. In DNA, the CDR3 is TGCAGTGCTACCGACAGGGGGGGCTACACCTTC. Translation: CSATDRGGYTF.